Below, 26 T cell receptor beta chains from the same sample are listed, as sequenced in a study of low-dose radiotherapy and immunotherapy resistance in tumors. First-strand cDNA relied on TRAV- and TRBV-specific primers spanning alpha and beta chains. For amplifying TCRs, the PCR ran for 15 to 20 cycles with Phusion, which was used together with a constant-region primer and the adapter on the V primers. A single record per CDR3 protein comes from TCRdb applying MiXCR to the reads. This table holds under 15,000 distinct CDR3 sequences, roughly four fifths found once. Source of these receptors: a human donor with advanced metastatic prostate, ovarian, gallbladder or colorectal cancer (not recorded which). This table probably holds off-target reads from a library built for another chain.

The rearrangement joins TRBV4-3 to TRBJ2-5; a weak D match, TRBD1 (6 bases). The V end was cut by 2 bases, the J end by 4 bases, with 11 bases between. The CDR3 extends over 14 amino acids. The germline gives CDR1 LGHNA, CDR2 YSLEER. The CDR3, as DNA: TGCGCCAGCAGCCAACCGGGGACATTAGAGACCCAGTACTTC. This translates into CASSQPGTLETQYF.

The rearrangement uses TRBV28 and TRBJ2-6; no reliable D call. Trimming cost V 6 bases and J 0 bases, with 6 bases left between them. CDR3 length equals 14 residues. Germline loops: CDR1 MDHEN, CDR2 SYDVKM. The CDR3 loop is CASRTGSGANVLTF. The CDR3 region has the DNA TGTGCCAGCAGGACGGGCTCTGGGGCCAACGTCCTGACTTTC.

The chain uses TRBV7-9 and TRBJ2-3, with 12 positions matching TRBD2. The CDR3 loop spans 16 amino acids. CDR1 SEHNR and CDR2 FQNEAQ come from the germline V gene (reference sequence). V was pared by 5 bases and J by 2 bases, with 5 bases of the junction left unmatched. The DNA for the CDR3 is TGTGCCAGCAGCACCACTAGCGGGAGGACCACAGATACGCAGTATTTT. As protein: CASSTTSGRTTDTQYF. The full variable domain, completed using reference TRBV7-9 and TRBJ2-3, is DTGVSQNPRHKITKRGQNVTFRCDPISEHNRLYWYRQTLGQGPEFLTYFQNEAQLEKSRLLSDRFSAERPKGSFSTLEIQRTEQGDSAMYLCASSTTSGRTTDTQYFGPGTRLTVL.

This clonotype turned up a few times. This chain connects TRBV5-1 to TRBJ2-1, with 10 bases lining up with TRBD2. Germline loops: CDR1 SGHRS, CDR2 YFSETQ. The CDR3 sequence is 14 residues long. Trimming cost V 7 bases and J 2 bases; bases outside gene matches: 3. CDR3 nucleotide sequence: TGCGCCAGCCAGCGGGAGGGAACCTACAATGAGCAGTTCTTC. The encoded protein is CASQREGTYNEQFF.

J is TRBJ2-1 and V is TRBV5-4, with TRBD1 as a possible D gene (5 bases). The CDR3 has 15 residues. Germline CDR1 reads SGHNT; CDR2 reads YYREEE (reference sequence). Between the trimmed V and J ends, which lost 0 bases and 6 bases, there was a span of 13 bases. This chain's CDR3 is CASSLGGGQGNEQFF. In nucleotides, the CDR3 is TGTGCCAGCAGCTTGGGGGGCGGTCAGGGCAATGAGCAGTTCTTC.

For this clonotype: Lacking the conserved final phenylalanine or tryptophan, this CDR3 likely reflects a read error. It is unclear where the CDR3 begins or ends on the DNA, so no DNA is shown, and the CDR3 is as TCRdb lists it. The rearrangement joins TRBV30 to TRBJ2-2; TRBD2 was called by the table and not checked on the DNA. The CDR3 contains 11 residues when both ends are counted. Per germline, CDR1 GTSNPN and CDR2 SVGIG (reference sequence). The CDR3 is CAWILGTSGAY.

This chain uses TRBV5-1 with TRBJ1-1; 9 bases match TRBD1. The CDR3 has 14 residues. Germline CDR1 SGHRS, CDR2 YFSETQ. The V and J ends lost 3 bases and 4 bases, in that order; junction bases with no gene match: 4. The CDR3 nucleotides read TGCGCCAGCAGCTGGGGGACAGGGATCACTGAAGCTTTCTTT. It is translated as CASSWGTGITEAFF.

The chain joins TRBV28 to TRBJ1-1; the match to TRBD1 covers 9 bases. Trimming took 4 bases from V and 2 from J; bases not matched to a gene: 5. The germline CDR1 and CDR2 sequences are MDHEN and SYDVKM. CDR3 length equals 15 residues. CDR3: CASSYRGQGNTEAFF. The DNA of the CDR3 is TGTGCCAGCAGTTATAGGGGACAGGGAAACACTGAAGCTTTCTTT. Full variable domain (rest looked up from reference TRBV28 and TRBJ1-1): DVKVTQSSRYLVKRTGEKVFLECVQDMDHENMFWYRQDPGLGLRLIYFSYDVKMKEKGDIPEGYSVSREKKERFSLILESASTNQTSMYLCASSYRGQGNTEAFFGQGTRLTVV.

The rearrangement uses TRBV5-1 and TRBJ2-2; D unclear. This CDR3 has 15 residues. Trimming removed 0 bases at V and 5 bases at J, with 11 bases between. Germline V gene data show CDR1 as SGHRS and CDR2 as YFSETQ. CDR3 loop: CASSLVAYQTGELFF. The DNA for the CDR3 is TGCGCCAGCAGCTTGGTGGCCTACCAGACCGGGGAGCTGTTTTTT.

The chain has TRBV28 and TRBJ1-5; 9 bases map to TRBD1. V lost 2 bases and J lost 1; bases outside the gene matches: 6. Germline V CDR1 and CDR2: MDHEN, SYDVKM. The CDR3 runs 17 residues. The CDR3 is CASSLQPGQGSNQPQHF. DNA of the CDR3: TGTGCCAGCAGTTTACAACCGGGACAGGGAAGCAATCAGCCCCAGCATTTT.

This clonotype was counted once. The chain carries TRBV28 and TRBJ2-1; 14 positions agree with TRBD2. The CDR3 is made up of 17 amino acids. In germline, CDR1 is MDHEN, CDR2 SYDVKM. Trimming cost V 3 bases and J 7 bases; bases outside gene matches: 8. Here the CDR3 DNA reads TGTGCCAGCAGTTTGACTACCGGGACTAGCGGGAGTAATGAGCAGTTCTTC. It codes for CASSLTTGTSGSNEQFF.

This clonotype was seen a handful of times. The V and J genes are TRBV12-3 or TRBV12-4 and TRBJ1-1; D unclear. Trimming removed 1 base at V and 2 bases at J, with 8 bases between. The CDR3 has 14 amino acids. The CDR3: CASSLGHSNTEAFF. The CDR3, as DNA: TGTGCCAGCAGTTTAGGACATAGTAACACTGAAGCTTTCTTT.

This clonotype was recorded only once. This sequence joins TRBV5-8 and TRBJ1-1; TRBD1 is a possible D gene (6 bases). The V and J ends lost 4 bases and 1 base respectively, with 11 bases between them. The CDR3 contains 14 residues. The germline gives CDR1 SGHTS, CDR2 YDEGEE. The CDR3 spells CASSHMTGNTEAFF. DNA for the CDR3: TGTGCCAGCAGCCATATGACAGGGAACACTGAAGCTTTCTTT. Full variable domain (outside the CDR3, taken from reference TRBV5-8 and TRBJ1-1): EAGVTQSPTHLIKTRGQQATLRCSPISGHTSVYWYQQALGLGLQFLLWYDEGEERNRGNFPPRFSGRQFPNYSSELNVNALELEDSALYLCASSHMTGNTEAFFGQGTRLTVV.

The rearrangement uses TRBV28 and TRBJ2-7; 7 nucleotides align to TRBD2. V was pared by 5 bases and J by 6 bases, with 7 bases of the junction left unmatched. The germline V gene has CDR1 MDHEN and CDR2 SYDVKM. This CDR3 contains 13 residues. CDR3 sequence reads: CASSPLAGLEQYF. For the CDR3, the DNA is TGTGCCAGCAGTCCTTTAGCGGGTCTCGAGCAGTACTTC.

The rearrangement joins TRBV14 to TRBJ2-7, with D perhaps assigned TRBD1 or TRBD2 (5 bases each). This CDR3 region has 15 residues. Germline CDR1 SGHDN, CDR2 FVKESK. V was shortened by 4 bases and J by 3 bases, with 16 bases between the two germline ends. The CDR3 loop is CASSPGPGRVYEQYF. The CDR3 nucleotides read TGTGCCAGCAGCCCAGGACCGGGGCGGGTCTACGAGCAGTACTTC.

This clonotype was found a few times. This chain links TRBV28 with TRBJ2-7; D might be TRBD2 (6 bases). Per the germline V gene, CDR1 is MDHEN and CDR2 is SYDVKM. V gave up 5 bases and J gave up 0 bases, with 11 bases separating them. This CDR3 is built from 14 residues. The CDR3 region has the DNA TGTGCCAGCAGTGCCCTAGCGTACTCCTACGAGCAGTACTTC. This codes for CASSALAYSYEQYF. Full variable domain (remainder filled in from reference TRBV28 and TRBJ2-7): DVKVTQSSRYLVKRTGEKVFLECVQDMDHENMFWYRQDPGLGLRLIYFSYDVKMKEKGDIPEGYSVSREKKERFSLILESASTNQTSMYLCASSALAYSYEQYFGPGTRLTVT.

The rearrangement joins TRBV3-1 to TRBJ1-1, with D unresolved. The CDR3 contains 14 residues. Looked up from germline, CDR1 is LGHDT and CDR2 is YNNKEL (reference sequence). V lost 3 bases and J lost 5, with 13 bases in between. As DNA, the CDR3 is TGTGCCAGCAGCCAGATAACGGATACTACTGAAGCTTTCTTT. Translation gives CASSQITDTTEAFF.

The table lists this clonotype with a few counts. The chain is built from TRBV28 and TRBJ2-5; D gene ambiguous. This CDR3 is built from 16 residues. Trimming stripped 4 bases from V and 3 bases from J, with 18 bases between. Germline V CDR1 and CDR2: MDHEN, SYDVKM. CDR3 coding DNA: TGTGCCAGCAGTTCCCCCCGGAAAGAAACGAAAGAGACCCAGTACTTC. It encodes CASSSPRKETKETQYF.

The chain joins TRBV7-9 to TRBJ2-2, with TRBD2 matching over 11 bases. The CDR3 runs to 18 residues. Germline V gene lookup returns CDR1 SEHNR and CDR2 FQNEAQ (reference sequence). J was trimmed by 5 bases and V by 5 bases; bases with no gene match: 13. The CDR3 DNA sequence: TGTGCCAGCAGCCCGCCTTTCACTAGCGGGAGTTCTACCGGGGAGCTGTTTTTT. It codes for CASSPPFTSGSSTGELFF. The full variable domain, rest sourced from reference TRBV7-9 and TRBJ2-2, is DTGVSQNPRHKITKRGQNVTFRCDPISEHNRLYWYRQTLGQGPEFLTYFQNEAQLEKSRLLSDRFSAERPKGSFSTLEIQRTEQGDSAMYLCASSPPFTSGSSTGELFFGEGSRLTVL.

The V call is TRBV12-3 or TRBV12-4, the J call TRBJ2-4; a possible D gene is TRBD2 (6 bases). The germline V and J ends were trimmed by 3 bases and 6 bases, with 6 bases remaining between them. There are 12 residues in the CDR3. CDR3 protein: CASSLGGNIQYF. DNA of the CDR3: TGTGCCAGCAGTTTGGGAGGAAACATTCAGTACTTC.

This chain links TRBV10-3 with TRBJ1-5; 9 positions agree with TRBD1. CDR3 length equals 15 residues. J gave up 1 base and V 4 bases, and 2 bases lay outside the gene matches. From germline, CDR1 is ENHRY and CDR2 SYGVKD. The CDR3 nucleotides read TGTGCCATCAGTGCCGGGACAGGGAGCAATCAGCCCCAGCATTTT. Residues: CAISAGTGSNQPQHF.

The chain combines TRBV6-6 with TRBJ2-7, with D unclear. V dropped 8 bases and J dropped 2 bases, with 4 bases sitting between them. Per germline, CDR1 MNHNY and CDR2 SVGAGI (reference sequence). CDR3 size: 10 residues. The CDR3 DNA sequence: TGTGCCAGCGGGACCTACGAGCAGTACTTC. Protein sequence: CASGTYEQYF.

This clonotype was seen only once. The chain uses TRBV20-1 and TRBJ2-2; TRBD2 is a possible D gene (6 bases). This CDR3 is 15 amino acids long. Germline CDR1 DFQATT, CDR2 SNEGSKA (reference sequence). Trimming pared 1 base from V and 4 bases from J, leaving 13 bases between. CDR3 in DNA: TGCAGTGCTAGAGGGCCAACGGAGGGCACCGGGGAGCTGTTTTTT. Translated, it gives CSARGPTEGTGELFF.

The V gene is TRBV6-1, the J gene TRBJ1-5; D call uncertain. There are 15 residues in the CDR3. The V and J ends lost 1 base and 3 bases respectively, with 10 bases between them. CDR1 and CDR2 from the germline V gene are MNHNS and SASEGT. The CDR3 is CASSEGTVVNQPQHF. Here the CDR3 DNA reads TGTGCCAGCAGTGAAGGGACGGTAGTCAATCAGCCCCAGCATTTT.

A few counts support this clonotype. The rearrangement links TRBV28 to TRBJ2-5; tentative D call: TRBD2 (5 bases). This CDR3 comprises 14 residues. Trimming removed 2 bases from V and 2 bases from J, with 9 bases in between. Germline loops: CDR1 MDHEN, CDR2 SYDVKM. The DNA of the CDR3 is TGTGCCAGCAGTTTACGAAGCGGTCAAGAGACCCAGTACTTC. Encoded protein: CASSLRSGQETQYF. The full variable domain, rest sourced from reference TRBV28 and TRBJ2-5, is DVKVTQSSRYLVKRTGEKVFLECVQDMDHENMFWYRQDPGLGLRLIYFSYDVKMKEKGDIPEGYSVSREKKERFSLILESASTNQTSMYLCASSLRSGQETQYFGPGTRLLVL.

The chain recombines TRBV7-9 with TRBJ1-1, with TRBD1 identical over 7 bases. This CDR3 has 14 amino acids. V gave up 5 bases and J gave up 4 bases; unmatched junction bases: 7. Germline loops: CDR1 SEHNR, CDR2 FQNEAQ (reference sequence). The CDR3 region has the DNA TGTGCCAGCAGCAGAACAGGGGTTGGCACTGAAGCTTTCTTT. Encoded protein: CASSRTGVGTEAFF.